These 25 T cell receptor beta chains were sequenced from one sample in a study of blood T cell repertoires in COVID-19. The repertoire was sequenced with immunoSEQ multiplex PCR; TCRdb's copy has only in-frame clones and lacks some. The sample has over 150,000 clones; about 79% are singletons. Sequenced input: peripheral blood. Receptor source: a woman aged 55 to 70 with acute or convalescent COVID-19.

The CDR3 region is CASSPSTGPIKETQYF. In DNA, the CDR3 is TGCGCCAGCAGTCCAAGTACAGGGCCCATCAAAGAGACCCAGTACTTC. The chain couples TRBV23-1 to TRBJ2-5, with D possibly TRBD1 on 6 matching bases. TRBV23-1 is annotated as an ORF whose role is uncertain. CDR3 length: 16 residues. V was pared by 4 bases and J by 3 bases, with 18 bases between.

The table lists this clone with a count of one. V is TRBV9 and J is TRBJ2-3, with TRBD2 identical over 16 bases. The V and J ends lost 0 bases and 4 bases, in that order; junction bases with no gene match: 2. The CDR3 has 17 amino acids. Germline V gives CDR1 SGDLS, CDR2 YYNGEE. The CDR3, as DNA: TGTGCCAGCAGCGTAGAGGGGACTAGCGGGGGGGCAGATACGCAGTATTTT. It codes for CASSVEGTSGGADTQYF.

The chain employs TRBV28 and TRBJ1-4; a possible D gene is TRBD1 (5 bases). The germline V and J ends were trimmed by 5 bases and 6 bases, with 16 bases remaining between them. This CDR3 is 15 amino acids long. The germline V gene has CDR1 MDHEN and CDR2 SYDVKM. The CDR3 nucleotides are TGTGCCAGCAGTCCCGGACAAACTGCGGATGAAAAACTGTTTTTT. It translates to CASSPGQTADEKLFF.

CDR3: CASSPPGPLAEAFF. CDR3 DNA sequence: TGTGCCAGCAGCCCCCCTGGGCCGTTGGCCGAAGCTTTCTTT. The chain joins TRBV28 to TRBJ1-1; D not resolved. V was shortened by 6 bases and J by 8 bases, with 19 bases between the two germline ends. The CDR3 covers 14 residues. Germline assignment: CDR1 MDHEN and CDR2 SYDVKM.

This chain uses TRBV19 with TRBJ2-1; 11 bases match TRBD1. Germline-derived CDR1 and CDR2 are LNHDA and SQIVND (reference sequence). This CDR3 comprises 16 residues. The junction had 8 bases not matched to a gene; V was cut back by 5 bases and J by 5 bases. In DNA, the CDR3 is TGTGCCAGTAGTCCGGGAGGGACAGGGGGTAACAATGAGCAGTTCTTC. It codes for CASSPGGTGGNNEQFF. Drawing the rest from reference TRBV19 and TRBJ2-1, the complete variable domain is DGGITQSPKYLFRKEGQNVTLSCEQNLNHDAMYWYRQDPGQGLRLIYYSQIVNDFQKGDIAEGYSVSREKKESFPLTVTSAQKNPTAFYLCASSPGGTGGNNEQFFGPGTRLTVL.

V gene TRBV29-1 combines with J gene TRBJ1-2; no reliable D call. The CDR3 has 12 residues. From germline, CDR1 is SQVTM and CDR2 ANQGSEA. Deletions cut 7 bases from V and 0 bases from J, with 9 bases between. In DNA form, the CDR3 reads TGCAGCGGAACGGTGGCTAACTATGGCTACACCTTC. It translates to CSGTVANYGYTF.

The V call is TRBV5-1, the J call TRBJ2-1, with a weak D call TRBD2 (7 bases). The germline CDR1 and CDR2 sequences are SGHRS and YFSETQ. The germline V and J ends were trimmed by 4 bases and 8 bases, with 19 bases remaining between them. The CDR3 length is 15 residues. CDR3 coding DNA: TGCGCCAGCAGCCCTCGAGGGGGGGGTAGGTATGAGCAGTTCTTC. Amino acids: CASSPRGGGRYEQFF.

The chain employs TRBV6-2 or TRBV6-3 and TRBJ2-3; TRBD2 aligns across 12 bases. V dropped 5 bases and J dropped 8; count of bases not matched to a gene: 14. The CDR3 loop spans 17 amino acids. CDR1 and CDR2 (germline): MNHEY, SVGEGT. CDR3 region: CASSASLAGGPPSTQYF. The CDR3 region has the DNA TGTGCCAGCAGTGCCTCACTAGCGGGGGGCCCCCCAAGTACGCAGTATTTT.

As DNA, the CDR3 is TGTGCCATCAGCAACTTGACAGGGTACGCCTATAATTCACCCCTCCACTTT. This encodes CAISNLTGYAYNSPLHF. The J gene is TRBJ1-6, the V gene TRBV10-3; 7 positions match TRBD1. The CDR3 loop spans 17 amino acids. Germline V gene data show CDR1 as ENHRY and CDR2 as SYGVKD. Unmatched junction bases numbered 10, after V lost 6 bases and J lost 2 bases.

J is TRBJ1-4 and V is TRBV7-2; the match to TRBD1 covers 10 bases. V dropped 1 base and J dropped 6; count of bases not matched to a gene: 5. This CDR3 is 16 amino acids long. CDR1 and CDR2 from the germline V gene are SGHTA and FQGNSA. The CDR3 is CASSLGDRGRDEKLFF. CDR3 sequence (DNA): TGTGCCAGCAGCTTAGGAGACAGGGGGCGGGATGAAAAACTGTTTTTT.

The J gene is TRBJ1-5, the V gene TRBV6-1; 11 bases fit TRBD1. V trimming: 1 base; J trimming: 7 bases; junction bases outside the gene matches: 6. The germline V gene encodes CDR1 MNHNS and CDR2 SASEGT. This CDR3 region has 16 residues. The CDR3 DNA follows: TGTGCCAGCAGTGAAGTAGGGACAGGGGGTTACCAGCCCCAGCATTTT. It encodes CASSEVGTGGYQPQHF.

The CDR3 DNA reads TGTGCCAGCAAAATGGACAGGCCTTCTCGCTACACCTTC. Translation gives CASKMDRPSRYTF. The V gene is TRBV27, the J gene TRBJ1-2; 7 nucleotides align to TRBD1. Per the germline V gene, CDR1 is MNHEY and CDR2 is SMNVEV (reference sequence). After removal of 7 bases from V and 9 bases from J, the junction contained 11 bases not matched to a gene. The CDR3 sequence is 13 residues long.

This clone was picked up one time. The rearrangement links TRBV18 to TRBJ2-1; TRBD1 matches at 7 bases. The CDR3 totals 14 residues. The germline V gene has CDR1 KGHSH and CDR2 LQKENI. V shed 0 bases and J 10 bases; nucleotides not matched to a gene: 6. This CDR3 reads CASSPPNRGEEQFF. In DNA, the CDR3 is TGTGCCAGCTCACCACCGAACAGGGGAGAAGAGCAGTTCTTC.

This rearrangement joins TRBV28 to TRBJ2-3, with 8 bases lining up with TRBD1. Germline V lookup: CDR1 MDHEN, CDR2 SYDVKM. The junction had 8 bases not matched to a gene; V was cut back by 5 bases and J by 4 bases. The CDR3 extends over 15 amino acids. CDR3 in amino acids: CASSLGQGASDTQYF. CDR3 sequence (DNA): TGTGCCAGCAGTCTAGGGCAGGGGGCCTCAGATACGCAGTATTTT.

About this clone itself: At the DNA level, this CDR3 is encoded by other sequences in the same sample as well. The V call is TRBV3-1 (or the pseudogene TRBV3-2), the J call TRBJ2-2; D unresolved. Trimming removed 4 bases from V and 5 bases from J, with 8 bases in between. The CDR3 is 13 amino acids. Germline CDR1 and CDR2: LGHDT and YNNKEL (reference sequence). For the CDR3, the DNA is TGTGCCAGCAGCCCTTCAGTGACCGGGGAGCTGTTTTTT. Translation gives CASSPSVTGELFF.

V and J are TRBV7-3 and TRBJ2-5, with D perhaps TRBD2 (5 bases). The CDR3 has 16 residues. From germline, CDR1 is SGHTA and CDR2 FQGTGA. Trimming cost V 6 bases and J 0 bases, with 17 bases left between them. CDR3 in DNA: TGTGCCAGCAGAGAGGAGGACGGCAGAGACCAAGAGACCCAGTACTTC. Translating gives CASREEDGRDQETQYF.

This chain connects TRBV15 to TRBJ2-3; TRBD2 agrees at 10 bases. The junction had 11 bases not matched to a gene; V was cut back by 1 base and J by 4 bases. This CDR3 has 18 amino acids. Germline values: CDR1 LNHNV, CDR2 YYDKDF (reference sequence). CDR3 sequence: CATSRGSASGGFADTQYF. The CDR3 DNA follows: TGTGCCACCAGCAGAGGGAGTGCTAGCGGGGGCTTCGCAGATACGCAGTATTTT.

CDR3 loop: CASSYRDSISGNTIYF. CDR3 nucleotides: TGTGCCAGCAGTTACCGGGACAGTATTTCTGGAAACACCATATATTTT. The chain links TRBV6-5 to TRBJ1-3; TRBD1 aligns across 7 bases. Germline CDR1 reads MNHEY; CDR2 reads SVGAGI. Unmatched junction bases numbered 5, after V lost 2 bases and J lost 1 base. This CDR3 region has 16 residues.

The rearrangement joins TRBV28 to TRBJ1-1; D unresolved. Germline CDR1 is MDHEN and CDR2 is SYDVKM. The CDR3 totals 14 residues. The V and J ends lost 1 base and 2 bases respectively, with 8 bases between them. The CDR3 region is CASSLFRGNTEAFF. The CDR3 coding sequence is TGTGCCAGCAGTTTATTTCGGGGAAACACTGAAGCTTTCTTT.

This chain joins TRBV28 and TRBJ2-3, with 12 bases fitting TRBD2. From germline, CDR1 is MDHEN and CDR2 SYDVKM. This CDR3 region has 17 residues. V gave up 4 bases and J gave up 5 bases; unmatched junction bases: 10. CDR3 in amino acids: CASSSTPSGGARDTQYF. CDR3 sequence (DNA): TGTGCCAGCAGTTCCACACCTAGCGGGGGGGCCAGAGATACGCAGTATTTT.

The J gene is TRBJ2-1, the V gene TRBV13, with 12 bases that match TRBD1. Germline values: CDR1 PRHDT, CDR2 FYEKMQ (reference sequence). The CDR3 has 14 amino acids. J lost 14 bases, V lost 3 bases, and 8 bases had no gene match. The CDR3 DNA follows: TGTGCCAGCAGCTTGGGGGACAGGGGGCTGGGGGAGTTCTTC. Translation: CASSLGDRGLGEFF.

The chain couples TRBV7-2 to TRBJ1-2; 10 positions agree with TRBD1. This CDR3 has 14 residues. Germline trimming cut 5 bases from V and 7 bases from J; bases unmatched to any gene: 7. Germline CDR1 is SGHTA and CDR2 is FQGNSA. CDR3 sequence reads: CASSPSWTGGGYTF. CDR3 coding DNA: TGTGCCAGCAGCCCCTCCTGGACAGGGGGTGGCTACACCTTC.

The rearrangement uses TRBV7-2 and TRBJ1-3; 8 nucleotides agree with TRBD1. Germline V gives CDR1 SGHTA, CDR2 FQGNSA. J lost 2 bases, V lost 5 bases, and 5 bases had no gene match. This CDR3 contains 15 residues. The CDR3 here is CASSLSTGAGNTIYF. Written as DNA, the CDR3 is TGTGCCAGCAGCCTTTCGACAGGGGCTGGAAACACCATATATTTT.

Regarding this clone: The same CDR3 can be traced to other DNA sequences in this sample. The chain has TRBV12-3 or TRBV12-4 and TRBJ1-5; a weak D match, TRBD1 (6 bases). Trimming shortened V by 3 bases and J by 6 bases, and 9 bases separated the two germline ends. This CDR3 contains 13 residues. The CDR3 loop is CASSLGGLQPQHF. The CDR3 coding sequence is TGTGCCAGCAGTTTGGGGGGGCTTCAGCCCCAGCATTTT.

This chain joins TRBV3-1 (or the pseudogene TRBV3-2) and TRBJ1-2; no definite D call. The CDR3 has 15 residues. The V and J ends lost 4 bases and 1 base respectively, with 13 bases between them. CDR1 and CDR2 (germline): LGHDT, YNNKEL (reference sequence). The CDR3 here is CASSLRLNFNYGYTF. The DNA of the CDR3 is TGTGCCAGCAGCCTCCGACTGAACTTTAACTATGGCTACACCTTC.